The rows below give T cell receptor beta chains drawn from one sample of a study of early T cells in non-severe SARS-CoV-2 infection. TCRdb reprocessed the 5' RACE reads via MiXCR and lists one record per CDR3 protein. The sample has about 30,000 distinct CDR3 sequences, approximately 5.2% seen once. Sequenced input: whole blood. These receptors all come from an adult who was a healthcare worker with PCR-confirmed SARS-CoV-2 infection or an uninfected control (not recorded which). Each CDR3 is given with its conserved first and last residue. The order of the fields is V gene, D gene, clone size, CDR3 length, J gene, CDR3 protein, CDR3 DNA. D genes are given only for firm matches. The size field is filled for only some rows; it gives once, few, many or a size class.

>TRBV10-2|-|many|14|TRBJ2-5
CASSEGLAEETQYF
TGCGCCAGCAGTGAGGGGTTAGCGGAAGAGACCCAGTACTTC
>TRBV20-1|-|few|14|TRBJ2-1
CSARRDGSSNEQFF
TGCAGTGCTAGAAGGGACGGGAGTAGTAATGAGCAGTTCTTC
>TRBV6-4|-|many|14|TRBJ2-2
CASSDSGDTGELFF
TGTGCCAGCAGTGACTCGGGAGACACCGGGGAGCTGTTTTTT
>TRBV12-3/TRBV12-4|-|many|18|TRBJ2-3
CASSPYRRARGGLDTQYF
TGTGCCAGCAGTCCCTACCGTCGGGCGAGGGGGGGGCTTGATACGCAGTATTTT
>TRBV12-5|-|few|17|TRBJ2-5
CASGLSDPGPYQETQYF
TGTGCTAGTGGTTTGTCTGATCCGGGCCCGTACCAAGAGACCCAGTACTTC
>TRBV28|TRBD1|-|14|TRBJ1-1
CASRKGQLNTEAFF
TGTGCCAGCAGAAAGGGACAGCTGAACACTGAAGCTTTCTTT
>TRBV28|-|-|15|TRBJ1-5
CASSSLQGGNQPQHF
TGTGCCAGCAGTTCCCTACAGGGAGGCAATCAGCCCCAGCATTTT
>TRBV7-3|TRBD2|-|18|TRBJ2-2
CASSYRGLAGGVTGELFF
TGTGCCAGCAGTTACAGAGGCCTAGCGGGAGGGGTCACCGGGGAGCTGTTTTTT
>TRBV7-9|-|many|16|TRBJ1-4
CASSLNLGTGSEKLFF
TGTGCCAGCAGCTTAAACCTAGGGACGGGAAGTGAAAAACTGTTTTTT
>TRBV7-2|-|many|13|TRBJ1-1
CASSFVGITEAFF
TGTGCCAGCAGCTTCGTCGGGATCACTGAAGCTTTCTTT
>TRBV7-9|-|many|13|TRBJ1-2
CASSSTANYGYTF
TGTGCCAGCAGCTCAACAGCTAACTATGGCTACACCTTC
>TRBV7-9|-|many|15|TRBJ2-5
CASSLRAPAQETQYF
TGTGCCAGCAGCTTACGGGCCCCCGCCCAAGAGACCCAGTACTTC
>TRBV12-3/TRBV12-4|-|many|11|TRBJ2-5
CASSPSTRQYF
TGTGCCAGCAGCCCCTCCACCCGTCAGTACTTC
>TRBV19|TRBD1|few|16|TRBJ2-2
CASSTRQGANTGELFF
TGTGCCAGTAGTACAAGACAGGGGGCGAACACCGGGGAGCTGTTTTTT
>TRBV9|TRBD1|-|14|TRBJ1-1
CASNRQGAATEAFF
TGTGCCAGCAACCGACAGGGGGCCGCCACTGAAGCTTTCTTT
>TRBV6-4|TRBD2|-|22|TRBJ2-3
CASSDPFKVAGGGLNSTDTQYF
TGTGCCAGCAGTGACCCATTCAAGGTAGCGGGAGGTGGCCTCAATAGCACAGATACGCAGTATTTT
>TRBV6-2/TRBV6-3|-|many|13|TRBJ2-1
CASSKTLVFGQFF
TGTGCCAGCAGTAAGACCTTAGTCTTTGGGCAGTTCTTC
>TRBV28|TRBD2|-|14|TRBJ2-1
CASSPRWTSHEQFF
TGTGCCAGCAGTCCTCGATGGACTAGTCATGAGCAGTTCTTC
>TRBV7-3|-|-|17|TRBJ2-2
CASSPSSLQRETGELFF
TGTGCCAGCAGCCCAAGCAGCCTCCAGAGGGAAACCGGGGAGCTGTTTTTT
>TRBV7-6|TRBD1|many|18|TRBJ2-1
CASSLAQPGQGFYNEQFF
TGTGCCAGCAGCTTAGCGCAACCCGGACAGGGGTTCTACAATGAGCAGTTCTTC
>TRBV3-2|-|many|16|TRBJ1-2
CASSQGFPGVDHGYTF
TGTGCCAGCAGCCAAGGATTTCCGGGGGTAGATCATGGCTACACCTTC
>TRBV3-2|-|-|14|TRBJ2-7
CASSQGHTTYEQYF
TGTGCCAGCAGCCAAGGGCACACCACCTACGAGCAGTACTTC
>TRBV20-1|-|-|12|TRBJ2-7
CSARPLGIEQYF
TGCAGTGCTAGGCCGTTAGGTATCGAGCAGTACTTC
>TRBV29-1|TRBD1|many|15|TRBJ1-3
CSVRGQGGAGNTIYF
TGCAGCGTAAGGGGACAGGGGGGAGCTGGAAACACCATATATTTT
>TRBV20-1|TRBD1|few|14|TRBJ1-3
CSAPEGQAGNTIYF
TGCAGTGCGCCCGAGGGACAGGCTGGAAACACCATATATTTT
>TRBV4-2|-|-|15|TRBJ1-1
CASSQLTLLNTEAFF
TGTGCCAGCAGCCAATTGACACTCTTGAACACTGAAGCTTTCTTT
>TRBV28|TRBD1|few|15|TRBJ2-7
CASSFTQGTAYEQYF
TGTGCCAGCAGTTTCACGCAAGGGACAGCCTACGAGCAGTACTTC
>TRBV7-9|-|-|15|TRBJ1-1
CASSLVGVMNTEAFF
TGTGCCAGCAGCTTAGTGGGAGTGATGAACACTGAAGCTTTCTTT
>TRBV14|-|-|13|TRBJ2-7
CASSPYGSYEQYF
TGTGCCAGCAGCCCCTACGGGTCCTACGAGCAGTACTTC
>TRBV7-6|-|few|16|TRBJ2-1
CASSSIAGKGYNEQFF
TGTGCCAGCAGCTCGATCGCGGGGAAGGGTTACAATGAGCAGTTCTTC
>TRBV7-6|-|-|16|TRBJ1-5
CASSLGDTYSNQPQHF
TGTGCCAGCAGCTTAGGGGACACATATAGCAATCAGCCCCAGCATTTT
>TRBV6-2/TRBV6-3|-|-|15|TRBJ1-2
CASSYQPQGSFGYTF
TGTGCCAGCAGTTACCAGCCGCAGGGATCGTTTGGCTACACCTTC
>TRBV7-3|TRBD1|-|15|TRBJ2-3
CASSLGQGLTDTQYF
TGTGCCAGCAGCTTAGGACAGGGCCTAACAGATACGCAGTATTTT
>TRBV29-1|-|-|13|TRBJ2-2
CSGSTTGAGELFF
TGCAGCGGAAGTACGACCGGGGCGGGGGAGCTGTTTTTT
>TRBV12-3/TRBV12-4|-|-|13|TRBJ2-1
CASTQGRGGEQFF
TGTGCCAGCACCCAGGGTAGGGGAGGTGAGCAGTTCTTC
>TRBV7-8|TRBD1|many|19|TRBJ1-1
CASSTHWTGGDRSDTEAFF
TGTGCCAGCAGCACTCACTGGACAGGGGGCGATAGGAGTGACACTGAAGCTTTCTTT
>TRBV12-5|-|many|12|TRBJ1-6
CASGPDNSPLHF
TGTGCTAGTGGTCCCGATAATTCACCCCTCCACTTT
>TRBV10-2|-|few|12|TRBJ2-7
CASSESNREQYF
TGCGCCAGCAGTGAGTCGAACCGGGAGCAGTACTTC
>TRBV2|-|few|15|TRBJ1-4
CASRSRQATNEKLFF
TGTGCCAGCAGATCCCGACAGGCAACTAATGAAAAACTGTTTTTT
>TRBV5-1|-|many|14|TRBJ1-5
CASSLGQRNQPQHF
TGCGCCAGCAGCTTGGGACAGCGCAATCAGCCCCAGCATTTT